This T cell receptor (beta chain) was recorded in a study of cytomegalovirus exposure and HLA in healthy donors. Study information: Earlier work reported 117 million unique TCR beta sequences from about 180 million T cells. General study points: As a later analysis showed, several of the most significant clusters appeared to be linked to common viral pathogens. Most TCR beta V segments were productive about 87% or about 30% of the time in an earlier analysis. The study labeled 180 or so TCR beta chains cytomegalovirus-associated.

The PCR had 60 Vbeta and 13 Jbeta primers. Assay: immunoSEQ multiplex PCR; the TCRdb copy retains only in-frame clones and omits some. This table has hundreds of thousands of clones, more than 75% appearing once. To note about this clone: The antigen is unknown.

Germline loops: CDR1 GTSNPN, CDR2 SVGIG (reference sequence). The CDR3 spans 16 residues. After removal of 0 bases from V and 5 bases from J, the junction contained 12 bases not matched to a gene. The sequencing input was PBMCs. The receptor comes from a male donor in good health and CMV-seronegative. The chain uses TRBV30 and TRBJ1-1, with TRBD1 matching over 7 bases. This CDR3 is CAWSVGGGRTRTEAFF. DNA for the CDR3: TGTGCCTGGAGTGTAGGAGGGGGCCGGACCAGGACTGAAGCTTTCTTT.